These 26 T cell receptor beta chains originate from one sample sequenced in a study of blood T cell repertoires in COVID-19. Measured with immunoSEQ multiplex PCR; TCRdb has only the in-frame clones, and not every one. The sample has around 100,000 clones, approximately 80% seen once. Sequenced material: peripheral blood. Source of these receptors: a man in his sixties with active or convalescent COVID-19.

This chain connects TRBV7-2 to TRBJ2-1, with 8 bases that match TRBD2. The V gene end was trimmed by 6 bases and the J gene end by 10 bases; junction bases not matched to a gene: 14. The germline CDR1 and CDR2 sequences are SGHTA and FQGNSA. The CDR3 totals 15 residues. The CDR3 sequence is CASSASALGTREQFF. DNA for the CDR3: TGTGCCAGCAGTGCCAGCGCCCTGGGGACTAGAGAGCAGTTCTTC.

The rearrangement uses TRBV12-5 and TRBJ2-2, with 8 bases aligning to TRBD2. Germline V gene lookup returns CDR1 LGHNT and CDR2 FRNRAP. V trimming: 6 bases; J trimming: 8 bases; junction bases outside the gene matches: 11. The CDR3 extends over 15 amino acids. CDR3 loop: CASGPGGPRTGELFF. The CDR3 coding sequence is TGTGCTAGTGGACCGGGGGGGCCGAGGACTGGGGAGCTGTTTTTT.

V and J are TRBV15 and TRBJ1-5; D gene unclear. CDR1 and CDR2 (germline): LNHNV, YYDKDF (reference sequence). There are 16 residues in the CDR3. V was clipped by 4 bases and J by 3 bases, with 16 bases between them. The CDR3 region is CATSIAGNSANQPQHF. In nucleotides, the CDR3 is TGTGCCACCAGCATAGCGGGGAATAGTGCCAATCAGCCCCAGCATTTT.

On this clone itself: The sample holds other DNA sequences that translate to the same CDR3. The V call is TRBV19, the J call TRBJ2-3, with 9 bases aligning to TRBD1. This CDR3 contains 14 residues. Germline V CDR1 and CDR2: LNHDA, SQIVND (reference sequence). V lost 6 bases to trimming and J lost 1 base; unmatched junction nucleotides: 2. Here the CDR3 DNA reads TGTGCCAGTAGGGACAGGGGCCGCACAGATACGCAGTATTTT. It specifies CASRDRGRTDTQYF.

V is TRBV7-6 and J is TRBJ2-3; 8 nucleotides line up with TRBD1. Germline lookup yields CDR1 SGHVS and CDR2 FNYEAQ. Trimming took 6 bases from V and 3 from J; bases not matched to a gene: 8. The CDR3 runs 15 residues. CDR3 nucleotides: TGTGCCAGCAGGCCTCAGGGGGCGCGGACAGATACGCAGTATTTT. Amino acids: CASRPQGARTDTQYF.

The chain combines TRBV7-3 with TRBJ2-1; D possibly corresponds to TRBD2 (6 bases). V was trimmed by 5 bases and J by 0 bases, leaving 11 bases between them. This CDR3 is built from 15 residues. The germline V gene encodes CDR1 SGHTA and CDR2 FQGTGA. This chain's CDR3 is CASSISGSSYNEQFF. The CDR3 DNA reads as TGTGCCAGCAGCATTAGCGGCAGCTCCTACAATGAGCAGTTCTTC.

The chain carries TRBV14 and TRBJ2-1; 11 nucleotides line up with TRBD2. Germline loops: CDR1 SGHDN, CDR2 FVKESK. With 4 bases clipped from V and 7 bases from J, the junction kept 9 bases outside the gene matches. The CDR3 totals 16 residues. The DNA of the CDR3 is TGTGCCAGCAGCCGTCCCGGGACTAGCGGCGGAAATGAGCAGTTCTTC. It yields the protein CASSRPGTSGGNEQFF.

The gene calls are TRBV6-5 and TRBJ1-2; D is possibly TRBD1 (6 bases). This CDR3 comprises 15 residues. V lost 2 bases and J lost 6, with 16 bases in between. Germline V lookup: CDR1 MNHEY, CDR2 SVGAGI. CDR3 coding DNA: TGTGCCAGCAGTTACGTTTCAGGGGAAGGGAATGGCTACACCTTC. This gives the protein CASSYVSGEGNGYTF.

The chain couples TRBV29-1 to TRBJ2-4; TRBD1 matches at 7 bases. This CDR3 region has 12 residues. With 1 base clipped from V and 7 bases from J, the junction kept 1 base outside the gene matches. Germline V gene sequence: CDR1 SQVTM, CDR2 ANQGSEA. The DNA of the CDR3 is TGCAGCGTTGAAGGCAGGGGGAACATTCAGTACTTC. Translated: CSVEGRGNIQYF.

This chain joins TRBV9 and TRBJ2-2, with D uncertain. The V and J ends lost 4 bases and 4 bases respectively, with 11 bases between them. Looked up from germline, CDR1 is SGDLS and CDR2 is YYNGEE. The CDR3 is 14 residues long. DNA for the CDR3: TGTGCCAGCAGCCCCGACTCGACCACCGGGGAGCTGTTTTTT. It codes for CASSPDSTTGELFF.

This chain joins TRBV6-5 and TRBJ1-5; D might be TRBD1 (5 bases). The V gene's germline CDR1 is MNHEY and CDR2 SVGAGI. V was clipped by 5 bases and J by 4 bases, with 9 bases between them. The CDR3 contains 13 residues. CDR3 in DNA: TGTGCCAGCAGTAATGACAGAAATCAGCCCCAGCATTTT. This encodes CASSNDRNQPQHF.

The rearrangement links TRBV19 to TRBJ2-7; unclear D gene. Trimming removed 1 base at V and 7 bases at J, with 5 bases between. Per germline, CDR1 LNHDA and CDR2 SQIVND (reference sequence). The CDR3 is 11 residues long. The CDR3 region is CASSIGGEQYF. The CDR3 DNA follows: TGTGCCAGTAGTATAGGAGGAGAGCAGTACTTC.

Worth noting for this clone: One end of the junction is discordant with germline, which a read error may explain. The sample holds other DNA sequences that translate to the same CDR3. The chain employs TRBV4-1 and TRBJ2-7, with D possibly TRBD1 on 6 matching bases. Germline CDR1 is MGHRA and CDR2 is YSYEKL. This CDR3 comprises 15 residues. CDR3 region: CASSLRQAASYEQYF. CDR3 sequence (DNA): TGCGCCAGCAGCCTCAGACAGGCCGCGTCCTACGAGCAATACTTC.

On this clone itself: Germline is not matched at one junction end, which may reflect a read error. V usage is TRBV7-7 and J usage is TRBJ2-1; a weak D match, TRBD2 (5 bases). Germline loops: CDR1 SSHAT, CDR2 FNYEAQ (reference sequence). The CDR3 length is 13 residues. CDR3 in amino acids: CASSIGLYNEQFF. In DNA form, the CDR3 reads TGTGCTAGCAGCATCGGACTTTACAATGAGCAGTTCTTC.

The genes are TRBV6-6 and TRBJ2-7; TRBD2 agrees at 8 bases. The germline gives CDR1 MNHNY, CDR2 SVGAGI (reference sequence). The CDR3 is 14 residues long. V lost 6 bases and J lost 4; bases outside the gene matches: 8. The CDR3 reads CASSTGGAEYEQYF. CDR3 nucleotides: TGTGCCAGCAGCACCGGGGGGGCGGAATACGAGCAGTACTTC.

V and J are TRBV5-5 and TRBJ1-6, with a weak D call TRBD1 (6 bases). Per the germline V gene, CDR1 is SGHKS and CDR2 is YYEKEE (reference sequence). Trimming took off 7 bases at V and 7 bases at J, with 12 bases between the two ends. The CDR3 is 13 residues long. The CDR3 loop reads CASGTKDNSPLHF. The CDR3 DNA is TGTGCCAGCGGGACAAAGGACAATTCACCCCTCCACTTT.

The chain has TRBV27 and TRBJ2-1; 7 bases fit TRBD1. In germline, CDR1 is MNHEY, CDR2 SMNVEV (reference sequence). The CDR3 contains 14 residues. The V and J ends lost 7 bases and 0 bases, in that order; junction bases with no gene match: 3. The CDR3 DNA is TGTGCCAGCACCGCAGGGGGCTCCTACAATGAGCAGTTCTTC. Its translation: CASTAGGSYNEQFF.

The chain joins TRBV11-2 to TRBJ2-2, with D possibly TRBD1 on 6 matching bases. CDR1 is SGHAT and CDR2 is FQNNGV in the germline V gene. This CDR3 has 13 residues. The V end lost 1 base, the J end lost 8 bases, and 8 bases lay between the germline ends. The CDR3 region has the DNA TGTGCCAGCAGCTTAGCAGGGGCAGGGGAGCTGTTTTTT. Encoded protein: CASSLAGAGELFF.

The V gene is TRBV14, the J gene TRBJ1-4, with D unresolved. V lost 4 bases, J lost 0 bases, and 9 bases lay in between. This CDR3 has 15 residues. Germline loops: CDR1 SGHDN, CDR2 FVKESK. The CDR3 loop reads CASSRGRSTNEKLFF. CDR3 sequence (DNA): TGTGCCAGCAGCCGCGGGAGATCAACTAATGAAAAACTGTTTTTT.

As for this clone: One junction end disagrees with the germline gene, perhaps due to a read error. Other nucleotide sequences in the sample specify the same CDR3. This sequence joins TRBV27 and TRBJ2-2, with a tentative D call TRBD1 (6 bases). The CDR3 runs 14 residues. Germline V gives CDR1 MNHEY, CDR2 SMNVEV (reference sequence). The CDR3 reads CASRGRGNTGELFF. DNA for the CDR3: TGTGCCAGCAGAGGTAGGGGGAACACCGGGGAGTTGTTTTTT.

The chain recombines TRBV18 with TRBJ2-5; tentative D call: TRBD2 (5 bases). Per the germline V gene, CDR1 is KGHSH and CDR2 is LQKENI. V lost 6 bases, J lost 1 base, and 9 bases lay in between. This CDR3 is built from 13 residues. The CDR3 loop is CASSPGLQETQYF. CDR3 nucleotides: TGTGCCAGCTCTCCCGGACTCCAAGAGACCCAGTACTTC.

This clone was counted a few times. The chain carries TRBV11-2 and TRBJ2-2; 11 bases map to TRBD2. CDR1 and CDR2 from the germline V gene are SGHAT and FQNNGV. This CDR3 has 14 residues. V was pared by 3 bases and J by 8 bases, with 2 bases of the junction left unmatched. CDR3 amino acids: CASSFLAGGGELFF. DNA for the CDR3: TGTGCCAGCAGCTTCCTAGCGGGAGGTGGGGAGCTGTTTTTT. The variable domain in full, completed from reference TRBV11-2 and TRBJ2-2, reads EAGVAQSPRYKIIEKRQSVAFWCNPISGHATLYWYQQILGQGPKLLIQFQNNGVVDDSQLPKDRFSAERLKGVDSTLKIQPAKLEDSAVYLCASSFLAGGGELFFGEGSRLTVL.

The CDR3 nucleotides are TGTGCCAGGAGGGTTGAGCAGTACGTC. It is translated as CARRVEQYV. This chain uses TRBV19 with TRBJ2-7; the D gene is possibly TRBD2 (5 bases). V was trimmed by 9 bases and J by 7 bases, leaving 7 bases between them. Looked up from germline, CDR1 is LNHDA and CDR2 is SQIVND (reference sequence). CDR3 size: 9 residues.

The chain has TRBV24-1 and TRBJ2-2, with TRBD1 as a possible D gene (6 bases). CDR3 size: 15 residues. CDR1 and CDR2 from the germline V gene are KGHDR and SFDVKD. Trimming left V 4 bases short and J 4 bases short, with 12 bases between. The DNA for the CDR3 is TGTGCCACCAGTGACCCACAGGGTGGCACCGGGGAGCTGTTTTTT. Protein: CATSDPQGGTGELFF.

CDR3 sequence (DNA): TGTGCCAGCATGGGACAGGTGAACACAGATACGCAGTATTTT. As protein: CASMGQVNTDTQYF. The chain has TRBV2 and TRBJ2-3, with 8 bases identical to TRBD1. Germline V CDR1 and CDR2: SNHLY, FYNNEI. Trimming removed 7 bases from V and 2 bases from J; junction bases left unmatched: 5. The CDR3 consists of 14 residues.

J is TRBJ2-5 and V is TRBV15; 13 positions match TRBD2. This CDR3 has 15 amino acids. The junction had 4 bases not matched to a gene; V was cut back by 6 bases and J by 3 bases. Looked up from germline, CDR1 is LNHNV and CDR2 is YYDKDF (reference sequence). CDR3 nucleotide sequence: TGTGCCACCAGTTCTGGACTAGCGGGAGAAGAGACCCAGTACTTC. Its translation: CATSSGLAGEETQYF. Looking up the rest from reference TRBV15 and TRBJ2-5 gives the full variable domain: DAMVIQNPRYQVTQFGKPVTLSCSQTLNHNVMYWYQQKSSQAPKLLFHYYDKDFNNEADTPDNFQSRRPNTSFCFLDIRSPGLGDTAMYLCATSSGLAGEETQYFGPGTRLLVL.